The T cell receptor (beta chain) described here comes from a study of beta chain features in type 1 diabetes. The authors reverse transcribed all of the isolated RNA, so sequencing captured expressed TCRB transcripts. The table came from immunoSEQ multiplex PCR; TCRdb's copy has only in-frame clones and leaves some out. The data contain a few hundred thousand clones, roughly 17% of them singletons. This CDR3 has 13 residues. V was pared by 6 bases and J by 5 bases, with 4 bases of the junction left unmatched. Per germline, CDR1 SQVTM and CDR2 ANQGSEA. This clone was found a few times. Antigen unknown. Study-level findings and limits: There were fewer insertions and more deletions at the VDJ junctions of type 1 diabetes patients. The analysis here could not establish whether HLA type shapes TCRB rearrangement. TCRB CDR3s from Type 1 diabetes patients were moderately but significantly shorter in all four CD4+ subsets.

The source is a young man with type 1 diabetes. The sample consisted of naive CD4+ T cells from blood. The chain couples TRBV29-1 to TRBJ2-2; 9 nucleotides agree with TRBD1. This chain's CDR3 is CSVGQGFTGELFF. Written as DNA, the CDR3 is TGCAGCGTAGGACAGGGGTTTACCGGGGAGCTGTTTTTT.